One and the same sample provided the 2 T cell receptor beta chains below, sequenced in a study of T cells in Graves' hyperthyroidism and ophthalmopathy. TCR beta CDR3 regions were amplified from RNA transcripts. A first-round RT-PCR of the TCR CDR3 used the HTBI primer set. TCRdb re-called the multiplex PCR reads through MiXCR, storing one row per CDR3 protein. In the table there are around 760,000 distinct CDR3 sequences, over 35% of which are singletons. The source material was blood. These receptors all come from a woman between 40 and 50 years old with Graves' hyperthyroidism.

Many counts were recorded for this clonotype. The chain couples TRBV7-3 to TRBJ2-7; D gene unclear. The CDR3 covers 15 residues. CDR1 SGHTA and CDR2 FQGTGA come from the germline V gene. V was cut by 6 bases and J by 4 bases, with 19 bases left in between. The CDR3: CASSKYGGRLYEQYF. In nucleotides, the CDR3 is TGTGCCAGCAGTAAGTATGGCGGAAGACTTTACGAGCAGTACTTC. The full variable domain, with the rest looked up from reference TRBV7-3 and TRBJ2-7, is GAGVSQTPSNKVTEKGKYVELRCDPISGHTALYWYRQSLGQGPEFLIYFQGTGAADDSGLPNDRFFAVRPEGSVSTLKIQRTERGDSAVYLCASSKYGGRLYEQYFGPGTRLTVT.

This clonotype occurred many times. The chain is built from TRBV20-1 and TRBJ2-7; 7 nucleotides line up with TRBD1. CDR3 size: 12 residues. V lost 3 bases to trimming and J lost 3 bases; unmatched junction nucleotides: 2. CDR1 DFQATT and CDR2 SNEGSKA come from the germline V gene (reference sequence). The CDR3, as DNA: TGCAGTGCTAGGGACAGGTTCTACGAGCAGTACTTC. It encodes CSARDRFYEQYF.